The clone carrying this T cell receptor (beta chain) was seen a single time. The target antigen is unknown. Germline CDR1 reads LGHDT; CDR2 reads YNNKEL (reference sequence). The length of the CDR3 is 12 residues. Trimming removed 3 bases from V and 6 bases from J, with 6 bases in between. The data derive from a study of Ad26.COV2.S vaccination and SARS-CoV-2 variants. Notes on the study in general: Vaccinated individuals (as opposed to placebo recipients) had higher spike-specific TCR breadth. Whether participants received vaccine or placebo, their non-spike TCR breadth was similar.

Profiling relied on immunoSEQ multiplex PCR, and the TCRdb table lists in-frame clones only, not all of them. The data hold approximately 340,000 clones, with about 91% observed a single time. The V call is TRBV3-1 (or the pseudogene TRBV3-2), the J call TRBJ2-1; D is ambiguous. The sequences come from peripheral blood, collected after recovery from COVID-19. The TCR was taken from a human donor who had recovered from COVID-19. The CDR3 DNA sequence: TGTGCCAGCAGCCATACCTCCAATGAGCAGTTCTTC. Protein product: CASSHTSNEQFF.